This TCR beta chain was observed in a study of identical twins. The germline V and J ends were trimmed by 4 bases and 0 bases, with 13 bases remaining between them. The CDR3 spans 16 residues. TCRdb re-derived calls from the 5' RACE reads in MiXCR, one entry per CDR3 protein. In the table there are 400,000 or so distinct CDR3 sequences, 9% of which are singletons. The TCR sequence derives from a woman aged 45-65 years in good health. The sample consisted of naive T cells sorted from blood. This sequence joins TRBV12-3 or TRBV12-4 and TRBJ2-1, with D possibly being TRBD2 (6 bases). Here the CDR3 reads CASSSGTGRSYNEQFF. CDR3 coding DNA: TGTGCCAGCAGTTCCGGGACTGGGCGCTCCTACAATGAGCAGTTCTTC.